This is a list of T cell receptor beta chains from one sample in a study of blood T cell repertoires in COVID-19. Produced via immunoSEQ multiplex PCR; TCRdb's table is partial and in-frame only. Here the sample spans about 170,000 clones, approximately 86% being singletons. Sample: peripheral blood. The receptors were gathered from an elderly woman with active or convalescent COVID-19. The CDR3 runs from the conserved cysteine through the conserved F or W.

J: TRBJ2-1
V: TRBV2
CDR3: CASSGLAGGVGNEQFF

J: TRBJ2-7
V: TRBV5-1
CDR3: CASRFEPPYEQYF

J: TRBJ1-2
V: TRBV9
CDR3: CASSAQNYGYTF

J: TRBJ2-3
V: TRBV28
CDR3: CAIGQGVQADTQYF

J: TRBJ1-2
V: TRBV6-5
CDR3: CASRRTGFYGYTF

J: TRBJ2-1
V: TRBV6-5
CDR3: CASQRGEGNEQFF

J: TRBJ1-6
V: TRBV7-9
CDR3: CASSSRGGGSSPLHF

J: TRBJ1-6
V: TRBV13
CDR3: CASSRQGYNSPLHF

J: TRBJ2-7
V: TRBV4-2
CDR3: CASSQGASGYEQYF

J: TRBJ2-1
V: TRBV15
CDR3: CATSRDIRPGEQFF

J: TRBJ1-1
V: TRBV18
CDR3: CASSPLGTGTEAFF

J: TRBJ2-3
V: TRBV6-5
CDR3: CASSYVAGAADTQYF

J: TRBJ1-1
V: TRBV29-1
CDR3: CSARDSKAFF

J: TRBJ1-5
V: TRBV28
CDR3: CASSLNPGGPVKAQHF

J: TRBJ1-1
V: TRBV27
CDR3: CASSLNGQGVGNTEAFF

J: TRBJ2-5
V: TRBV5-1
CDR3: CASSLGGTREETQYF

J: TRBJ1-4
V: TRBV10-2
CDR3: CASSAFRDTVNEKLFF

J: TRBJ1-4
V: TRBV7-8
CDR3: CASSLGGPEKLFF

J: TRBJ2-1
V: TRBV2
CDR3: CASDRENEQFF

J: TRBJ1-2
V: TRBV27
CDR3: CASHAPGRKDGYTF

J: TRBJ1-1
V: TRBV10-2
CDR3: CASSRTGQENTEAFF

J: TRBJ1-5
V: TRBV25-1
CDR3: CASSEGGDPLQPQHF

J: TRBJ1-5
V: TRBV19
CDR3: CASSTGTVSSQHF

J: TRBJ2-7
V: TRBV5-1
CDR3: CASSLPLLAGVDEQYF

J: TRBJ1-4
V: TRBV6-5
CDR3: CASRRDSNEKLFF

J: TRBJ2-7
V: TRBV23-1
CDR3: CASSQSGQAYEQYF

J: TRBJ2-3
V: TRBV30
CDR3: CVASGPTDTQYF

J: TRBJ2-3
V: TRBV30
CDR3: CAWRSARDTQYF

J: TRBJ2-3
V: TRBV5-8
CDR3: CASRWSGTDTQYF

J: TRBJ1-5
V: TRBV7-2
CDR3: CASSFRDQPQHF

J: TRBJ1-3
V: TRBV7-2
CDR3: CASKYRGPSGNTIYF

J: TRBJ2-1
V: TRBV15
CDR3: CATSRDGAPSSYNEQFF

J: TRBJ1-4
V: TRBV4-1
CDR3: CASSQDGTGAVTEKLFF

J: TRBJ2-1
V: TRBV9
CDR3: CASSPRLDFNNEQFF

J: TRBJ1-2
V: TRBV5-1
CDR3: CASSSQGTSGGYTF

J: TRBJ2-3
V: TRBV5-8
CDR3: CASSRGLAGLSEPQYF

J: TRBJ1-2
V: TRBV5-4
CDR3: CASSLIGDYGYTF

J: TRBJ2-7
V: TRBV6-6
CDR3: CASSYSTGEQYF

J: TRBJ1-3
V: TRBV6-1
CDR3: CASSEEGRADTIYF

J: TRBJ2-1
V: TRBV7-3
CDR3: CASSPQISSYNEQFF

J: TRBJ2-2
V: TRBV7-2
CDR3: CASSFLDRGGLTGELFF

J: TRBJ2-5
V: TRBV5-4
CDR3: CASNSFGGGPRETQYF

J: TRBJ1-1
V: TRBV6-5
CDR3: CASRIRQGGEAFF

J: TRBJ1-3
V: TRBV6-5
CDR3: CASRSTGGAGNTIYF

J: TRBJ2-5
V: TRBV27
CDR3: CASSLIGQALETQYF

J: TRBJ2-1
V: TRBV5-1
CDR3: CASSAPGLAGNEQFF

J: TRBJ1-3
V: TRBV5-4
CDR3: CASSLPGSGNTIYF